The clone carrying this T cell receptor (beta chain) is a singleton in its sample. Its antigen is unidentified. This record belongs to a study of long-term antiretroviral therapy in people with HIV. Each contributor possessed a minimum of one pre-ART and a minimum of two post-ART PBMC samples. Regarding the study as a whole: ART-treated samples gained diversity yet remained below transplant donor controls. Samples were collected from about 2003 to 2017 under possibly less effective ART regimens.

Germline assignment: CDR1 MDHEN and CDR2 SYDVKM. The CDR3 contains 18 residues. With 2 bases removed from V and 4 bases from J, the gap between germline ends came to 23 bases. The assay used was immunoSEQ (version v3.0), run at survey level. It was about 40,000-55,000 T-cell genomes per sample that sequencing targeted. Sequencing was performed with immunoSEQ multiplex PCR; in TCRdb, only in-frame clones are kept and a portion is missing. This sample has tens of thousands of clones, with over 75% found just once. This receptor was obtained from a man aged 40-49 years with HIV. This rearrangement joins TRBV28 to TRBJ1-2; tentatively, D is TRBD1 (6 bases). Sequenced here: unsorted PBMCs, sampled 4.8 to 5 years after starting antiretroviral therapy. The CDR3: CASSLNWVQGLESYGYTF. CDR3 coding DNA: TGTGCCAGCAGTTTAAATTGGGTACAGGGCCTTGAGAGCTATGGCTACACCTTC.